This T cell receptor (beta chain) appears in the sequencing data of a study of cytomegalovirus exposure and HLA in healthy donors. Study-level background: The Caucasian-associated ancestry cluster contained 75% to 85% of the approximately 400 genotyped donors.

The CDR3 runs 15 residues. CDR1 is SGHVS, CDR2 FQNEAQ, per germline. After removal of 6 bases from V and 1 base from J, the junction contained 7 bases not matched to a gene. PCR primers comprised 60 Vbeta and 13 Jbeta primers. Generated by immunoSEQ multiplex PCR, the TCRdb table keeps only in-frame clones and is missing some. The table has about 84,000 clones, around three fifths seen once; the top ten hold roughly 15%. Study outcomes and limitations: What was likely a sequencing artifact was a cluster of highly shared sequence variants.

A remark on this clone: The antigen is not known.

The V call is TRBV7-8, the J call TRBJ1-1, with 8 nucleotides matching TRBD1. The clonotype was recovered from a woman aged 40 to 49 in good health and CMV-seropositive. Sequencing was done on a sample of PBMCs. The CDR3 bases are TGTGCCAGCAGTACATTCGACAGGGGGAACACTGAAGCTTTCTTT. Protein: CASSTFDRGNTEAFF.